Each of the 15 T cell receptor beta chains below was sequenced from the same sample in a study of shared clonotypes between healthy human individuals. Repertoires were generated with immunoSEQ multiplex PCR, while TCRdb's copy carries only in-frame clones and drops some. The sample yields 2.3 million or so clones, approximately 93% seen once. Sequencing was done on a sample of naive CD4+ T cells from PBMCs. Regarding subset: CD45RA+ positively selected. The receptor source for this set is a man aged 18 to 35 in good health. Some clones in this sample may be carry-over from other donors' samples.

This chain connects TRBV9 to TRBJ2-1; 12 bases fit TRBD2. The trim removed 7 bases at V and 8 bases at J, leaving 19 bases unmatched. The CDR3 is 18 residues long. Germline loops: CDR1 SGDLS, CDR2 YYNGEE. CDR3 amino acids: CASSRGSAPSGRAHEQFF. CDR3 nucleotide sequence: TGTGCCAGCTCCCGGGGCAGCGCACCTAGCGGGAGGGCCCATGAGCAGTTCTTC.

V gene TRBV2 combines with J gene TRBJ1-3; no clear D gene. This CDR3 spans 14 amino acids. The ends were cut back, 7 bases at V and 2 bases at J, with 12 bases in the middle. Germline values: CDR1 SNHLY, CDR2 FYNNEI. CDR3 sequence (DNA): TGTGCCAGCAATTTTCCAGGCCCTGGAAACACCATATATTTT. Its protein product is CASNFPGPGNTIYF. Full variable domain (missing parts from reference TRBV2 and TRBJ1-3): EPEVTQTPSHQVTQMGQEVILRCVPISNHLYFYWYRQILGQKVEFLVSFYNNEISEKSEIFDDQFSVERPDGSNFTLKIRSTKLEDSAMYFCASNFPGPGNTIYFGEGSWLTVV.

The CDR3: CASSVVSSGANVLTF. CDR3 nucleotides: TGTGCCAGCAGCGTCGTCAGCTCTGGGGCCAACGTCCTGACTTTC. V is TRBV13 and J is TRBJ2-6; D uncertain. Trimming stripped 5 bases from V and 0 bases from J, with 8 bases between. The germline V gene has CDR1 PRHDT and CDR2 FYEKMQ (reference sequence). The CDR3 totals 15 residues.

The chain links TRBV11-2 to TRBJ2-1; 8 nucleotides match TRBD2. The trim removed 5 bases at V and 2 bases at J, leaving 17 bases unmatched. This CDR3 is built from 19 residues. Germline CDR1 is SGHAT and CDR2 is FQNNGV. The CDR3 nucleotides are TGTGCCAGCAGCCACCGGGGGGGTTGGAGCGGGCCAACCTACAATGAGCAGTTCTTC. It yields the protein CASSHRGGWSGPTYNEQFF.

CDR3 sequence reads: CASSFSAEGSTYEQYF. DNA of the CDR3: TGTGCCAGCAGTTTCTCCGCAGAGGGGAGCACCTACGAGCAGTACTTC. The chain combines TRBV27 with TRBJ2-7, with D tentatively TRBD1 or TRBD2 (5 bases each). V was clipped by 3 bases and J by 2 bases, with 17 bases between them. There are 16 residues in the CDR3. The germline V gene encodes CDR1 MNHEY and CDR2 SMNVEV (reference sequence).

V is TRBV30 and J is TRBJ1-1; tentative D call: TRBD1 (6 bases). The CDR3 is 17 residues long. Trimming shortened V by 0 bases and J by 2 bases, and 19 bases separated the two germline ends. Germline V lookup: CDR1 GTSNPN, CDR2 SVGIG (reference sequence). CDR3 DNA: TGTGCCTGGAGTGTATTGGGTTCAGGGGCTTTTAACACTGAAGCTTTCTTT. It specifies CAWSVLGSGAFNTEAFF.

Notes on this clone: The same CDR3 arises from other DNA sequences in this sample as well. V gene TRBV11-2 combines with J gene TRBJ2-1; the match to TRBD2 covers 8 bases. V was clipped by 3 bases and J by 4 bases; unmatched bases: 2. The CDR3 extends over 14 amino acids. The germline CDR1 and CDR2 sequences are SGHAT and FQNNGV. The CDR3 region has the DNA TGTGCCAGCAGCTTTAGCGGGACGTACAATGAGCAGTTCTTC. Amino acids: CASSFSGTYNEQFF.

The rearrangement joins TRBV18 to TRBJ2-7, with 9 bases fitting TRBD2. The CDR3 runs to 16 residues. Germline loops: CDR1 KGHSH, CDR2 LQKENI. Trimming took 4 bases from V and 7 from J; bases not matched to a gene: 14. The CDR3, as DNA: TGTGCCAGCTCACTCCTAATGGCGGGAGGGCCCAAAGAGCAGTACTTC. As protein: CASSLLMAGGPKEQYF.

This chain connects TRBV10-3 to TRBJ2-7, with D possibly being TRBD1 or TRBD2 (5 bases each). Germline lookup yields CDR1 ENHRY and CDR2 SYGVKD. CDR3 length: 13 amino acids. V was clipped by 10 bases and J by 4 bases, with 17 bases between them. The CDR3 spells CASASRDVYEQYF. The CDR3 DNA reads TGTGCCAGCGCCTCGAGGGACGTATACGAGCAGTACTTC.

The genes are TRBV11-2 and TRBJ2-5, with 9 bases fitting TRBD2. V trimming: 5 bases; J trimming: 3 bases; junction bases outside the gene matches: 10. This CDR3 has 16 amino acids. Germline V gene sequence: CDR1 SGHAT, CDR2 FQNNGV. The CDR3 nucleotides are TGTGCCAGCAGCCCGGCGGGGGGGACTCCTAAAGAGACCCAGTACTTC. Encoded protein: CASSPAGGTPKETQYF.

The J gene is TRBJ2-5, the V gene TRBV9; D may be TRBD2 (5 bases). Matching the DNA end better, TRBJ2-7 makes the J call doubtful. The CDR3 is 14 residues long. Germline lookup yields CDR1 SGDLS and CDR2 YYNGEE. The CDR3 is CASSVVGDSYEQYF. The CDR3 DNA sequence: TGTGCCAGCAGCGTAGTCGGGGACTCCTACGAGCAGTACTTC.

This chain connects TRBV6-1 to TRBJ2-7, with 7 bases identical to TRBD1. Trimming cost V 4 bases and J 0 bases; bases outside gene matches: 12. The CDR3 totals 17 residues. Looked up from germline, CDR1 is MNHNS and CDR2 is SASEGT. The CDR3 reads CASSALPAGDSSYEQYF. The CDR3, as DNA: TGTGCCAGCAGTGCCCTGCCTGCAGGGGACAGCTCCTACGAGCAGTACTTC.

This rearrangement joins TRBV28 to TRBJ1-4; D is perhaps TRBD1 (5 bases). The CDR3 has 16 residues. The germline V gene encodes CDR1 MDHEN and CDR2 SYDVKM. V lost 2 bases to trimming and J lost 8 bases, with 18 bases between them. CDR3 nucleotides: TGTGCCAGCAGTTTAGGCGGGGCCGCAGGGTACGAAAAACTGTTTTTT. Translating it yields CASSLGGAAGYEKLFF.

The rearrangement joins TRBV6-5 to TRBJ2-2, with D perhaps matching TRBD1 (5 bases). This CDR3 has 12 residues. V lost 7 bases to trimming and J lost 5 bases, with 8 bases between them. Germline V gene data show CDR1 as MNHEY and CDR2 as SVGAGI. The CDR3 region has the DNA TGTGCCAGCACCCAGGGAACCGGGGAGCTGTTTTTT. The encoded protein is CASTQGTGELFF.

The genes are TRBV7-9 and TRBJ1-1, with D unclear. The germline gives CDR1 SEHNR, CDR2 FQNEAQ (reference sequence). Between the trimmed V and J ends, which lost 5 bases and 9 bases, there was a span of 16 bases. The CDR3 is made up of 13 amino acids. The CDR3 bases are TGTGCCAGCAGCACAATCGGAAAGGGCCAAGCTTTCTTT. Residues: CASSTIGKGQAFF.